These 9 T cell receptor beta chains were sequenced from one sample in a study of T cell responses to AZD1222 COVID-19 vaccine. This table comes from immunoSEQ multiplex PCR, and its TCRdb copy is limited to in-frame clones, with some not included. This table has 200,000 to 300,000 clones, approximately 95% appearing once. The specimen comprised peripheral blood, sampled on day 0 of AZD1222 vaccination. The receptors were sampled from an adult in good health.

This chain joins TRBV2 and TRBJ1-5, with 10 bases aligning to TRBD1. Per germline, CDR1 SNHLY and CDR2 FYNNEI. The CDR3 is made up of 15 amino acids. The ends lost 6 bases at V and 3 bases at J; junction bases unmatched: 5. The CDR3 loop is CASSGQGGPNQPQHF. The CDR3 DNA reads TGTGCCAGCAGCGGACAGGGGGGCCCCAATCAGCCCCAGCATTTT.

The chain couples TRBV18 to TRBJ1-5; tentatively, D is TRBD1 (6 bases). Germline lookup yields CDR1 KGHSH and CDR2 LQKENI. Between the trimmed V and J ends, which lost 6 bases and 0 bases, there was a span of 12 bases. This CDR3 has 15 amino acids. The CDR3: CASSPGGHSNQPQHF. The CDR3 DNA follows: TGTGCCAGCTCCCCTGGGGGACATAGCAATCAGCCCCAGCATTTT. Variable domain in full (rest from reference TRBV18 and TRBJ1-5): NAGVMQNPRHLVRRRGQEARLRCSPMKGHSHVYWYRQLPEEGLKFMVYLQKENIIDESGMPKERFSAEFPKEGPSILRIQQVVRGDSAAYFCASSPGGHSNQPQHFGDGTRLSIL.

The chain links TRBV24-1 to TRBJ2-5; 10 nucleotides line up with TRBD2. The trim removed 4 bases at V and 5 bases at J, leaving 6 bases unmatched. The CDR3 sequence is 15 residues long. Per germline, CDR1 KGHDR and CDR2 SFDVKD. CDR3 bases: TGTGCCACCAGTGACCCTAGCGGGAGAGGGGAGACCCAGTACTTC. It specifies CATSDPSGRGETQYF.

This sequence joins TRBV7-3 and TRBJ2-1; maybe TRBD1 (6 bases). The CDR3 spans 14 residues. CDR1 is SGHTA, CDR2 FQGTGA, per germline. Between the trimmed V and J ends, which lost 0 bases and 7 bases, there was a span of 10 bases. Written as DNA, the CDR3 is TGTGCCAGCAGCTTAACGGTTAGGGGGAATGAGCAGTTCTTC. Residues: CASSLTVRGNEQFF.

J is TRBJ1-3 and V is TRBV20-1; D gene uncertain. The germline V and J ends were trimmed by 3 bases and 7 bases, with 10 bases remaining between them. The CDR3 extends over 12 amino acids. Germline lookup yields CDR1 DFQATT and CDR2 SNEGSKA (reference sequence). CDR3 loop: CSASAGQNTIYF. CDR3 in DNA: TGCAGTGCTAGTGCCGGGCAGAACACCATATATTTT.

This sequence joins TRBV6-5 and TRBJ2-2; weak D call: TRBD1 (5 bases). Germline lookup yields CDR1 MNHEY and CDR2 SVGAGI. The CDR3 totals 14 residues. V was pared by 6 bases and J by 2 bases, with 10 bases between. CDR3 in amino acids: CASRWGHNTGELFF. In DNA, the CDR3 is TGTGCCAGCAGATGGGGCCATAACACCGGGGAGCTGTTTTTT.

The chain is built from TRBV18 and TRBJ2-7; 10 bases line up with TRBD1. The length of the CDR3 is 12 residues. CDR1 is KGHSH, CDR2 LQKENI, per germline. V lost 5 bases and J lost 6; bases outside the gene matches: 1. CDR3 coding DNA: TGTGCCAGCTCAGACAGGGGGCCCGAGCAGTACTTC. It yields the protein CASSDRGPEQYF.

The rearrangement links TRBV9 to TRBJ2-7; no clear D. V gave up 3 bases and J gave up 0 bases, with 4 bases separating them. This CDR3 has 12 residues. Per germline, CDR1 SGDLS and CDR2 YYNGEE. The CDR3 loop is CASSGSSYEQYF. The CDR3 DNA is TGTGCCAGCAGCGGTAGCTCCTACGAGCAGTACTTC.

This rearrangement joins TRBV7-9 to TRBJ1-6; D is ambiguous. This CDR3 contains 14 residues. The germline V gene encodes CDR1 SEHNR and CDR2 FQNEAQ (reference sequence). V was cut by 1 base and J by 5 bases, with 6 bases left in between. CDR3 amino acids: CASSLVADNSPLHF. The DNA for the CDR3 is TGTGCCAGCAGCTTAGTTGCGGATAATTCACCCCTCCACTTT.